Listed below are T cell receptor beta chains from one sample, sequenced in a study of vaccination effects on CD4 cells after COVID-19. Method: immunoSEQ multiplex PCR; TCRdb's copy keeps in-frame clones and lacks some. The table includes about 33,000 clones, around 80% detected once. The antigens of these receptors remain unknown. Sequenced material: CD4+ T cells from PBMCs cultured with HCoV-NL63 spike peptides, taken after COVID-19 vaccination. The receptors here all came from a human donor who received a COVID-19 vaccine. Some clones in this sample may be carry-over from other donors' samples. Each CDR3 is given with its conserved first and last residue. A D gene is named only where the DNA matches it firmly. Expanded clones are given a class, and other clones once, few, many or no size at all.

v_gene	abundance	d_gene	j_gene	CDR3nt	CDR3aa
TRBV18	NA	NA	TRBJ1-1	TGTGCCAGCTCCCGGGGAGGGGAGAACACTGAAGCTTTCTTT	CASSRGGENTEAFF
TRBV7-3	NA	TRBD2	TRBJ2-1	TGTGCCAGCAGCTTAACGTCGAGCGGGGGCTTCTATGAGCAGTTCTTC	CASSLTSSGGFYEQFF
TRBV5-1	NA	TRBD1	TRBJ2-3	TGCGCCAGCAGCCCAGGGGGCGGCACAGATACGCAGTATTTT	CASSPGGGTDTQYF
TRBV4-3	NA	NA	TRBJ1-3	TGCGCCAGCAGCCAAGACGGGCCACGCTCTGGAAACACCATATATTTT	CASSQDGPRSGNTIYF
TRBV6-1	NA	TRBD1	TRBJ2-5	TGTGCCAGCAGTGTGGGTCCGGGACAGGGACGTCTTGAGACCCAGTACTTC	CASSVGPGQGRLETQYF
TRBV27	once	NA	TRBJ1-2	TGTGCCAGCAGTTCCGTGGGGCATATCTATGGCTACACCTTC	CASSSVGHIYGYTF
TRBV24-1	NA	NA	TRBJ2-1	TGTGCCACCAGTACCGCGGACGCTCAGTTCTTC	CATSTADAQFF
TRBV9	NA	NA	TRBJ1-6	TGTGCCAGCAGCGTAGATCAGGGGTGGAATTCACCCCTCCACTTT	CASSVDQGWNSPLHF
TRBV30	NA	NA	TRBJ1-1	TGTGCCTGGAGTGTACAGGGTAAGGGTAACACTGAAGCTTTCTTT	CAWSVQGKGNTEAFF
TRBV5-1	NA	TRBD1	TRBJ2-5	TGCGCCAGCAGCCCGACAGGGGGCGCCAGAGAGACCCAGTACTTC	CASSPTGGARETQYF
TRBV30	NA	TRBD1	TRBJ1-4	TGTGCCTGGAGTATCGGACAGGCCAGGGGTAATGAAAAACTGTTTTTT	CAWSIGQARGNEKLFF
TRBV5-1	NA	NA	TRBJ2-3	TGCGCCAGCAGCCCTGCGGACTTCACAGATACGCAGTATTTT	CASSPADFTDTQYF
TRBV5-5	NA	NA	TRBJ1-1	TGTGCCAGCAGCTGGGGACAGAACACTGAAGCTTTCTTT	CASSWGQNTEAFF
TRBV5-1	NA	NA	TRBJ1-1	TGCGCCAGCAGCTTACCGAAGGGTATCCCGAACACTGAAGCTTTCTTT	CASSLPKGIPNTEAFF
TRBV24-1	NA	NA	TRBJ2-3	TGTGCCACCAGTGTAGGGTCTGGACACACAGATACGCAGTATTTT	CATSVGSGHTDTQYF
TRBV24-1	once	TRBD1	TRBJ2-5	TGTGCCACCAGTGATTTGGCAGGGGGCGGTCAGGTCCAAGAGACCCAGTACTTC	CATSDLAGGGQVQETQYF
TRBV7-2	NA	TRBD1	TRBJ2-2	TGTGCCAGCAGCGCTACAGGGGCCACCGGGGAGCTGTTTTTT	CASSATGATGELFF
TRBV9	NA	TRBD2	TRBJ2-1	TGTGCCAGCAGGGGGGACGCTAGCGGTCCGAACAATGAGCAGTTCTTC	CASRGDASGPNNEQFF
TRBV28	NA	TRBD1	TRBJ1-1	TGTGCCAGCAGGACAACCCGGACAGGGGGCCAGGCTTTCTTT	CASRTTRTGGQAFF
TRBV24-1	NA	TRBD1	TRBJ2-4	TGTGCCACCAGTGATGCCAGACAGGGGGTAAACATTCAGTACTTC	CATSDARQGVNIQYF
TRBV5-1	NA	NA	TRBJ2-1	TGCGCCAGCAGCTTGGATGGGGCAAGCAATGAGCAGTTCTTC	CASSLDGASNEQFF
TRBV9	NA	NA	TRBJ2-6	TGTGCCAGCAGCGTAGGCAACGTCCTGACTTTC	CASSVGNVLTF
TRBV5-4	once	TRBD1	TRBJ1-1	TGTGCCAGCAGCCTACAGGGGGCTATTCGGCAGACTGAAGCTTTCTTT	CASSLQGAIRQTEAFF
TRBV10-3	once	TRBD1	TRBJ2-5	TGTGCCATCAGCCGGACAGGTCAAGAGACCCAGTACTTC	CAISRTGQETQYF
TRBV14	NA	NA	TRBJ1-5	TGTGCCAGCAGCCCTGGGACCGGATTAGGGCCCCAGCATTTT	CASSPGTGLGPQHF
TRBV6-1	NA	NA	TRBJ1-2	TGTGCCAGCAGTGAGACTGGGGCCCTTGGCTATGGCTACACCTTC	CASSETGALGYGYTF
TRBV2	NA	TRBD1	TRBJ1-5	TGTGCCAGCAGCTTGACAGGGGGTAATCAGCCCCAGCATTTT	CASSLTGGNQPQHF
TRBV24-1	NA	NA	TRBJ2-3	TGTGCCACCAGGGATACGGGCCGCGGAGATACGCAGTATTTT	CATRDTGRGDTQYF
TRBV19	NA	NA	TRBJ2-3	TGTGCCAGTAGTATAGCTGGCGGGGGCGGCACAGATACGCAGTATTTT	CASSIAGGGGTDTQYF
TRBV10-3	NA	NA	TRBJ2-3	TGTGCCATCAGTGGGGGCACAGATACGCAGTATTTT	CAISGGTDTQYF
TRBV5-1	few	TRBD2	TRBJ2-1	TGCGCCAGCAGCTTCGGGGGGGAATCCTACAATGAGCAGTTCTTC	CASSFGGESYNEQFF
TRBV6-2/TRBV6-3	NA	NA	TRBJ2-3	TGTGCCAGCAGTTACTCGAAGGGGGGCCCCACAGATACGCAGTATTTT	CASSYSKGGPTDTQYF
TRBV5-6	NA	TRBD2	TRBJ2-2	TGTGCCAGCAGCGGGGGACTAGTCCTAAACACCGGGGAGCTGTTTTTT	CASSGGLVLNTGELFF
TRBV9	few	NA	TRBJ2-2	TGTGCCAGCAGCGTTGGTGAGGGCAACACCGGGGAGCTGTTTTTT	CASSVGEGNTGELFF
TRBV9	NA	TRBD1	TRBJ1-6	TGTGCCAGCAGCGGACAGGGTCGAAATTCACCCCTCCACTTT	CASSGQGRNSPLHF
TRBV5-1	NA	NA	TRBJ1-6	TGCGCCAGCAGCTTGGCCGCCGGCTATAATTCACCCCTCCACTTT	CASSLAAGYNSPLHF
TRBV12-3/TRBV12-4	NA	NA	TRBJ1-4	TGTGCCAGCAGTTTATGGGTAAATGAAAAACTGTTTTTT	CASSLWVNEKLFF
TRBV4-3	once	TRBD1	TRBJ1-1	TGCGCCAGCAGCCCGCTATACCAGGGGGCTGAGGCTTTCTTT	CASSPLYQGAEAFF
TRBV9	NA	NA	TRBJ1-6	TGTGCCAGCAGCGCCAGCAGTAGCTCCTATAATTCACCCCTCCACTTT	CASSASSSSYNSPLHF
TRBV4-1	NA	TRBD2	TRBJ2-5	TGCGCCAGCAGCCAAGTAAACACGGCTAGCGGAAAAGAGACCCAGTACTTC	CASSQVNTASGKETQYF
TRBV24-1	NA	NA	TRBJ2-3	TGTGCCACCGGCCCCACAGATACGCAGTATTTT	CATGPTDTQYF
TRBV7-3	once	TRBD2	TRBJ2-2	TGTGCCAGCAGCTTTGCAGGGAGGGACACCGGGGAGCTGTTTTTT	CASSFAGRDTGELFF
TRBV7-8	NA	NA	TRBJ2-1	TGTGCCAGCAGCTATAATACGTTTTCCTACAATGAGCAGTTCTTC	CASSYNTFSYNEQFF
TRBV12-3/TRBV12-4	few	NA	TRBJ1-1	TGTGCCAGCAGTCGGACGGTGGGCACTGAAGCTTTCTTT	CASSRTVGTEAFF
TRBV7-2	NA	TRBD2	TRBJ2-5	TGTGCCAGCAGCTTAGGACTAGCGAAAGAGACCCAGTACTTC	CASSLGLAKETQYF
TRBV5-1	NA	NA	TRBJ2-3	TGCGCCAGCTCGGGGACCCCCACAGATACGCAGTATTTT	CASSGTPTDTQYF
TRBV7-9	NA	TRBD2	TRBJ2-3	TGTGCCAGCTCCCCAGCGGGGGGGCAAATAGATACGCAGTATTTT	CASSPAGGQIDTQYF
TRBV4-2	once	NA	TRBJ1-4	TGTGCCAGCAGCCAAGATGGAAAAGGGCGGGAAAAACTGTTTTTT	CASSQDGKGREKLFF
TRBV5-1	NA	TRBD1	TRBJ1-4	TGCGCCAGCAGCCTCGGACAGGGGGAAAAACTGTTTTTT	CASSLGQGEKLFF
TRBV7-9	once	NA	TRBJ2-4	TGTGCCAGCAGCTACATACAGGTTTCGGCTTTAGCCAAAAACATTCAGTACTTC	CASSYIQVSALAKNIQYF
TRBV29-1	NA	NA	TRBJ2-7	TGCAGCGTTGGGACACTATACGAGCAGTACTTC	CSVGTLYEQYF
TRBV27	NA	NA	TRBJ1-1	TGTGCCAGCAGAGGGGCCCGAGGGAACACTGAAGCTTTCTTT	CASRGARGNTEAFF
TRBV28	NA	NA	TRBJ1-2	TGTGCCAGCAGCCTAGGGTCCATGTTCTATGGCTACACCTTC	CASSLGSMFYGYTF
TRBV23-1	NA	TRBD1	TRBJ1-2	TGCGCCAGCAGTCAATCCAGGCCGCAGGGGACAGGGGGCGACTATGGCTACACCTTC	CASSQSRPQGTGGDYGYTF
TRBV7-2	NA	TRBD2	TRBJ2-2	TGTGCCAGCAGCTTAGTCAATAGCGGGGTTTTGGCCGGGGAGCTGTTTTTT	CASSLVNSGVLAGELFF
TRBV21-1	NA	NA	TRBJ2-1	TGTGCCAGCAGCACCCTAGAGAAGTACGGACAGGGGCCGCGGAGACTGAACAATGAGCAGTTCTTC	CASSTLEKYGQGPRRLNNEQFF
TRBV10-3	once	NA	TRBJ1-2	TGTGCCATCAGTGAGTCTGGGACACGGTATGGCTACACCTTC	CAISESGTRYGYTF
TRBV12-5	NA	NA	TRBJ1-1	TGTGCTAGTGGCCTGGACAGCCTCGGGGAAGCTTTCTTT	CASGLDSLGEAFF
TRBV2	NA	TRBD1	TRBJ1-6	TGTGCCAGCAAGACCAGAGTCGGACAGGGCTATAATTCACCCCTCCACTTT	CASKTRVGQGYNSPLHF